Shown below are 30 T cell receptor beta chains from a single sample sequenced in a study of cytomegalovirus exposure and HLA in healthy donors. In the PCR, 60 Vbeta and 13 Jbeta primers were used. The method was immunoSEQ multiplex PCR; TCRdb's version includes in-frame clones alone and lacks a portion of them. Of just under 250,000 clones listed, about four fifths are singletons. The sample consisted of PBMCs. These receptor sequences come from a woman in her thirties or forties in good health and CMV-seropositive.

The rearrangement joins TRBV4-1 to TRBJ2-3; D gene ambiguous. The CDR3 is 11 amino acids. CDR1 is MGHRA, CDR2 YSYEKL, per germline. With 0 bases removed from V and 10 bases from J, the gap between germline ends came to 5 bases. The CDR3 region is CASSQDRAQYF. The CDR3 region has the DNA TGCGCCAGCAGCCAAGATCGTGCGCAGTATTTT.

This chain uses TRBV5-4 with TRBJ1-5; D call uncertain. The V end was cut by 1 base, the J end by 2 bases, with 4 bases between. CDR3 length: 13 amino acids. The germline CDR1 and CDR2 sequences are SGHNT and YYREEE (reference sequence). DNA for the CDR3: TGTGCCAGCAGCTTGTATGGCAATCAGCCCCAGCATTTT. Its protein is CASSLYGNQPQHF. The complete variable domain, with remaining parts taken from reference TRBV5-4 and TRBJ1-5, reads ETGVTQSPTHLIKTRGQQVTLRCSSQSGHNTVSWYQQALGQGPQFIFQYYREEENGRGNFPPRFSGLQFPNYSSELNVNALELDDSALYLCASSLYGNQPQHFGDGTRLSIL.

This clone showed up just once. V is TRBV7-9 and J is TRBJ1-2; 7 bases match TRBD1. The germline CDR1 and CDR2 sequences are SEHNR and FQNEAQ (reference sequence). The CDR3 has 13 residues. The CDR3 DNA reads as TGTTCCACAATACAGGGGTCCGGCTATGGCTACACCTTC. It encodes CSTIQGSGYGYTF. The full variable domain, completed using reference TRBV7-9 and TRBJ1-2, is DTGVSQNPRHKITKRGQNVTFRCDPISEHNRLYWYRQTLGQGPEFLTYFQNEAQLEKSRLLSDRFSAERPKGSFSTLEIQRTEQGDSAMYLCSTIQGSGYGYTFGSGTRLTVV.

The chain employs TRBV28 and TRBJ1-3, with unresolved D. The length of the CDR3 is 14 residues. V was pared by 7 bases and J by 0 bases, with 10 bases between. Germline CDR1 and CDR2: MDHEN and SYDVKM. CDR3 amino acids: CASTERFSGNTIYF. Here the CDR3 DNA reads TGTGCCAGCACCGAACGGTTCTCTGGAAACACCATATATTTT.

A single count supports this clone. The V call is TRBV6-5, the J call TRBJ1-1; tentatively, D is TRBD1 (5 bases). The CDR3 totals 13 residues. CDR1 is MNHEY and CDR2 is SVGAGI in the germline V gene. Trimming stripped 8 bases from V and 0 bases from J, with 10 bases between. The CDR3 DNA is TGTGCCAGCTCTAGGGGCTTGAACACTGAAGCTTTCTTT. This sequence encodes CASSRGLNTEAFF.

The CDR3 region has the DNA TGTGCCAGCAGCCTGACTAGCGGCCACACAGATACGCAGTATTTT. Translated: CASSLTSGHTDTQYF. V is TRBV7-9 and J is TRBJ2-3; 9 bases fit TRBD2. CDR3 length equals 15 residues. The V segment lost 5 bases and the J segment 2 bases; nucleotides outside the gene matches: 5. The V gene's germline CDR1 is SEHNR and CDR2 FQNEAQ (reference sequence).

V usage is TRBV19 and J usage is TRBJ2-1; D gene ambiguous. The CDR3 covers 13 residues. CDR1 LNHDA and CDR2 SQIVND come from the germline V gene (reference sequence). V lost 5 bases and J 2 bases, leaving 7 bases between the germline ends. Here the CDR3 reads CASSLGPYNEQFF. DNA for the CDR3: TGTGCCAGTAGTCTGGGCCCCTACAATGAGCAGTTCTTC.

The CDR3 nucleotides are TGTGCCTGGACGAGGGGGTGGGGGATGAACACTGAAGCTTTCTTT. Amino acid sequence: CAWTRGWGMNTEAFF. This chain joins TRBV30 and TRBJ1-1; TRBD1 might be the D (6 bases). From germline, CDR1 is GTSNPN and CDR2 SVGIG (reference sequence). CDR3 length: 15 residues. V was clipped by 4 bases and J by 0 bases, with 15 bases between them.

This clone has just a few counts. This chain links TRBV7-6 with TRBJ2-1; 8 bases are shared with TRBD1. The V gene's germline CDR1 is SGHVS and CDR2 FNYEAQ. This CDR3 is built from 17 residues. V trimming: 2 bases; J trimming: 9 bases; junction bases outside the gene matches: 15. CDR3 DNA: TGTGCCAGCAGCTTAAGGCCGGGACAGGCGATATCAAGTGAGCAGTTCTTC. Protein sequence: CASSLRPGQAISSEQFF.

This rearrangement joins TRBV5-1 to TRBJ2-1; maybe TRBD1 (5 bases). CDR3 size: 15 residues. Trimming removed 4 bases from V and 1 base from J, with 12 bases in between. CDR1 SGHRS and CDR2 YFSETQ come from the germline V gene. In nucleotides, the CDR3 is TGCGCCAGCAGCCCGCGACAGTCATCCTACAATGAGCAGTTCTTC. Its translation is CASSPRQSSYNEQFF.

The chain uses TRBV4-2 and TRBJ2-5, with 7 nucleotides matching TRBD2. The tail of the sequence fits TRBJ2-7 better, so the J call may be wrong. There are 14 residues in the CDR3. Germline V CDR1 and CDR2: LGHNA, YNFKEQ. The CDR3 sequence is CASSQEGGLDEQYF. DNA for the CDR3: TGTGCCAGCAGCCAAGAGGGGGGGTTGGACGAGCAGTACTTC.

J is TRBJ1-1 and V is TRBV7-2; 7 bases map to TRBD1. The germline V gene has CDR1 SGHTA and CDR2 FQGNSA. The J segment lost 0 bases and the V segment lost 7 bases, leaving 14 bases of the junction unmatched. The CDR3 sequence is 17 residues long. Here the CDR3 reads CASITSRQGRMNTEAFF. The CDR3 nucleotides are TGTGCCAGCATCACATCCCGACAGGGACGGATGAACACTGAAGCTTTCTTT.

This clone was picked up a small number of times. Given a far larger clone just one base away, this is likely a sequencing read error. This chain links TRBV7-9 with TRBJ1-3, with D perhaps TRBD1 (6 bases). The CDR3 contains 16 residues. V was trimmed by 4 bases and J by 0 bases, leaving 13 bases between them. The germline V gene encodes CDR1 SEHNR and CDR2 FQNEAQ (reference sequence). The DNA for the CDR3 is TGTGCCAGCAGCTCGGACAGTCAGAGCTCTGGAAACACCATATATTTT. This sequence encodes CASSSDSQSSGNTIYF.

In DNA form, the CDR3 reads TGTGCCAGCAGTTTACACTACGAGCAGTACTTC. Translated, it gives CASSLHYEQYF. This chain joins TRBV28 and TRBJ2-7; D gene unclear. There are 11 residues in the CDR3. V was cut by 2 bases and J by 3 bases, with 2 bases left in between. The germline gives CDR1 MDHEN, CDR2 SYDVKM.

The rearrangement uses TRBV4-2 and TRBJ2-1; TRBD2 is a possible D gene (5 bases). CDR1 LGHNA and CDR2 YNFKEQ come from the germline V gene. V gave up 0 bases and J gave up 0 bases, with 15 bases separating them. The CDR3 extends over 18 amino acids. CDR3: CASSQEDGWRASYNEQFF. CDR3 DNA: TGTGCCAGCAGCCAAGAAGATGGTTGGCGGGCCTCCTACAATGAGCAGTTCTTC.

This sequence joins TRBV11-2 and TRBJ1-5; D uncertain. The V end lost 0 bases, the J end lost 2 bases, and 8 bases lay between the germline ends. This CDR3 contains 15 residues. CDR1 SGHAT and CDR2 FQNNGV come from the germline V gene. CDR3 protein: CASSLDGGRNQPQHF. The DNA of the CDR3 is TGTGCCAGCAGCTTAGATGGCGGGCGCAATCAGCCCCAGCATTTT.

The rearrangement links TRBV5-4 to TRBJ1-1; D perhaps matches TRBD1 (6 bases). The CDR3 extends over 14 amino acids. V was clipped by 5 bases and J by 9 bases, with 20 bases between them. In germline, CDR1 is SGHNT, CDR2 YYREEE (reference sequence). CDR3 in DNA: TGTGCCAGCAGTTCAAGGGGAGGGGGGGATAAAGCTTTCTTT. This encodes CASSSRGGGDKAFF.

Regarding this clone: A junction end diverges from the germline sequence, so it may reflect a read error. The chain carries TRBV7-9 and TRBJ2-2, with D unresolved. Germline CDR1 reads SEHNR; CDR2 reads FQNEAQ (reference sequence). The CDR3 loop spans 14 amino acids. The CDR3 reads CSSTPVVNTGELFF. The CDR3, as DNA: TGTTCCAGCACTCCGGTGGTAAACACCGGGGAGCTGTTTTTT.

The chain carries TRBV7-2 and TRBJ2-7, with TRBD2 matching over 10 bases. The CDR3 consists of 15 residues. Per germline, CDR1 SGHTA and CDR2 FQGNSA. The ends lost 5 bases at V and 0 bases at J; junction bases unmatched: 4. The CDR3: CASSRTSGTSYEQYF. DNA of the CDR3: TGTGCCAGCAGCAGGACTAGCGGAACCTCCTACGAGCAGTACTTC. Combining the CDR3 with reference TRBV7-2 and TRBJ2-7 gives the whole variable domain GAGVSQSPSNKVTEKGKDVELRCDPISGHTALYWYRQSLGQGLEFLIYFQGNSAPDKSGLPSDRFSAERTGGSVSTLTIQRTQQEDSAVYLCASSRTSGTSYEQYFGPGTRLTVT.

V gene TRBV7-7 combines with J gene TRBJ2-3, with TRBD2 matching over 8 bases. Per the germline V gene, CDR1 is SSHAT and CDR2 is FNYEAQ (reference sequence). This CDR3 comprises 14 residues. V lost 3 bases and J lost 5; bases outside the gene matches: 4. CDR3 in amino acids: CASSLGLEGDTQYF. The CDR3 coding sequence is TGTGCCAGCAGCTTGGGACTAGAGGGAGATACGCAGTATTTT.

The chain combines TRBV19 with TRBJ2-5; D gene uncertain. The germline V gene has CDR1 LNHDA and CDR2 SQIVND (reference sequence). The CDR3 has 14 residues. V was pared by 5 bases and J by 1 base, with 11 bases between. The CDR3 region has the DNA TGTGCCAGTAGTCTTGTGAGTTTCCAAGAGACCCAGTACTTC. Translated, it gives CASSLVSFQETQYF.

The chain joins TRBV7-2 to TRBJ2-7; D might be TRBD2 (5 bases). The CDR3 consists of 16 residues. The germline V gene encodes CDR1 SGHTA and CDR2 FQGNSA. The ends were cut back, 5 bases at V and 1 base at J, with 18 bases in the middle. Here the CDR3 DNA reads TGTGCCAGCAGCGATCACGTGGAGCGGTTATCCTACGAGCAGTACTTC. Translating gives CASSDHVERLSYEQYF.

The chain couples TRBV14 to TRBJ2-2; no firm D call. V was clipped by 4 bases and J by 3 bases, with 6 bases between them. There are 13 residues in the CDR3. The germline V gene has CDR1 SGHDN and CDR2 FVKESK. CDR3 protein: CASSLRYTGELFF. The CDR3 DNA is TGTGCCAGCAGCCTCCGTTACACCGGGGAGCTGTTTTTT.

The V and J genes are TRBV6-5 and TRBJ1-1; D not resolved. This CDR3 has 15 residues. In germline, CDR1 is MNHEY, CDR2 SVGAGI. V dropped 0 bases and J dropped 2 bases, with 10 bases sitting between them. The CDR3 nucleotides are TGTGCCAGCAGTTACTCAAACACAGCCAACACTGAAGCTTTCTTT. It yields the protein CASSYSNTANTEAFF.

The chain has TRBV9 and TRBJ1-1; D not resolved. The CDR3 is made up of 13 amino acids. The germline V gene has CDR1 SGDLS and CDR2 YYNGEE. The germline V and J ends were trimmed by 8 bases and 1 base, with 12 bases remaining between them. In nucleotides, the CDR3 is TGTGCCAGTAGCCACCAGGAGAACACTGAAGCTTTCTTT. This translates into CASSHQENTEAFF.

The V and J genes are TRBV19 and TRBJ1-1, with 7 bases aligning to TRBD1. Germline V lookup: CDR1 LNHDA, CDR2 SQIVND (reference sequence). The ends lost 8 bases at V and 1 base at J; junction bases unmatched: 7. This CDR3 contains 14 residues. CDR3 residues: CASDTGTENTEAFF. The CDR3 nucleotides read TGTGCCAGTGATACCGGGACAGAGAACACTGAAGCTTTCTTT.

V and J are TRBV27 and TRBJ1-2; D is possibly TRBD1 (6 bases). Trimming cost V 5 bases and J 4 bases, with 29 bases left between them. Germline V gene sequence: CDR1 MNHEY, CDR2 SMNVEV (reference sequence). This CDR3 contains 19 residues. CDR3 residues: CASSQHPLDRRETVYGYTF. The CDR3 DNA follows: TGTGCCAGCAGTCAGCACCCTTTGGACAGACGAGAGACCGTCTATGGCTACACCTTC.

This clone showed up just once. The V call is TRBV19, the J call TRBJ2-7, with 14 bases fitting TRBD2. The CDR3 runs 15 residues. V shed 5 bases, J shed 5 bases, and the junction held 5 bases outside the gene matches. Germline CDR1 LNHDA, CDR2 SQIVND (reference sequence). The DNA of the CDR3 is TGTGCCAGTAGTGCCGGGACTAGCGGGAGCGACGAGCAGTACTTC. Amino acids: CASSAGTSGSDEQYF.

This chain connects TRBV7-9 to TRBJ2-2; possible D gene TRBD2, 5 bases. Germline V gene data show CDR1 as SEHNR and CDR2 as FQNEAQ (reference sequence). This CDR3 comprises 13 residues. Trimming cost V 4 bases and J 6 bases, with 9 bases left between them. The CDR3 is CASSSTSPGELFF. In DNA, the CDR3 is TGTGCCAGCAGCTCAACTAGTCCCGGGGAGCTGTTTTTT. Full variable domain (missing parts from reference TRBV7-9 and TRBJ2-2): DTGVSQNPRHKITKRGQNVTFRCDPISEHNRLYWYRQTLGQGPEFLTYFQNEAQLEKSRLLSDRFSAERPKGSFSTLEIQRTEQGDSAMYLCASSSTSPGELFFGEGSRLTVL.

This sequence joins TRBV30 and TRBJ2-1, with 8 bases identical to TRBD1. This CDR3 region has 14 residues. V lost 2 bases to trimming and J lost 7 bases; unmatched junction nucleotides: 7. The germline gives CDR1 GTSNPN, CDR2 SVGIG (reference sequence). Here the CDR3 DNA reads TGTGCCTGGAGTACCGGGACAGGATCAAATGAGCAGTTCTTC. This codes for CAWSTGTGSNEQFF.